This TCR beta chain appears in the sequencing data of a study of cytomegalovirus exposure and HLA in healthy donors. A multiplex PCR was run with 60 Vbeta primers and 13 Jbeta primers. Measured with immunoSEQ multiplex PCR; TCRdb has only the in-frame clones, and not every one. The sample lists 95,000 to 100,000 clones; approximately 9% were seen once. Germline trimming cut 5 bases from V and 5 bases from J; bases unmatched to any gene: 9. Per germline, CDR1 PRHDT and CDR2 FYEKMQ (reference sequence). The CDR3 sequence is 16 residues long. The sample holds a few counts of this clone. The antigen remains undetermined. Study-wide results and limits: A few V segments could not be told apart, such as TRBV6-2 and TRBV6-3, and were left out. The number of N-insertions in an Asian-associated ancestry cluster was reportedly below the roughly 660-donor mean in a later analysis. Reported findings show TCR beta sequences accurately forecast HLA-A and HLA-B alleles in most subjects.

This clonotype was obtained from a man aged 45-65 years in good health and CMV-seropositive. Sequencing used PBMCs. The chain employs TRBV13 and TRBJ2-5; TRBD2 aligns across 12 bases. This CDR3 reads CASSTRLAGVMETQYF. The CDR3 DNA is TGTGCCAGCAGCACGCGACTAGCGGGAGTAATGGAGACCCAGTACTTC. Full variable domain (rest looked up from reference TRBV13 and TRBJ2-5): AAGVIQSPRHLIKEKRETATLKCYPIPRHDTVYWYQQGPGQDPQFLISFYEKMQSDKGSIPDRFSAQQFSDYHSELNMSSLELGDSALYFCASSTRLAGVMETQYFGPGTRLLVL.